This record covers a single TCR beta chain. This sample was included in a study of blood T cell repertoires in COVID-19. Sequencing used immunoSEQ multiplex PCR; TCRdb keeps in-frame clones, though not all of them. This sample yields around 330,000 clones, of which around 91% are seen a single time; 8% to 10% belongs to the top ten. The source of this sequence is a woman in her 40s who had recovered from COVID-19. The sequenced sample consisted of PBMCs or T cells enriched from blood (not recorded which).

The DNA for the CDR3 is TGTGCCAGCAGAAACACAGGGGGCGGCTACACCTTC. Translation: CASRNTGGGYTF. The rearrangement uses TRBV9 and TRBJ1-2; 9 nucleotides line up with TRBD1. The V gene's germline CDR1 is SGDLS and CDR2 YYNGEE. V dropped 5 bases and J dropped 8; count of bases not matched to a gene: 4. This CDR3 has 12 amino acids.